Included here is one TCR beta chain sequence, with context. This entry comes from a study of cytomegalovirus exposure and HLA in healthy donors. Overall study: Falling in the Caucasian-associated ancestry cluster were approximately 86% of some 400 genotyped donors.

It was with 60 Vbeta and 13 Jbeta primers that the PCR ran. Assay: immunoSEQ multiplex PCR; the TCRdb copy retains only in-frame clones and omits some. There are 90,000 to 120,000 clones in the sample; 75% to 80% occur only once, and roughly 5.9% lies in the top ten. Unmatched junction bases numbered 7, after V lost 0 bases and J lost 2 bases. The germline V gene encodes CDR1 MNHEY and CDR2 SMNVEV (reference sequence). CDR3 length equals 16 residues. What was sequenced was PBMCs. This chain links TRBV27 with TRBJ2-7, with TRBD2 matching over 7 bases. This receptor was identified in a man between 60 and 75 years old in good health and CMV-seropositive. The CDR3 DNA reads as TGTGCCAGCAGTTTATCGATGGCGGGGGTTGCCTACGAGCAGTACTTC. This encodes CASSLSMAGVAYEQYF.